One sample yielded the 24 T cell receptor beta chains listed below, sequenced in a study of OX40 agonist ivuxolimab in advanced cancers. Using immunoSEQ multiplex PCR, the repertoire was profiled, and TCRdb retains in-frame clones only, with some absent. The data contain tens of thousands of clones, about 82% of them seen just once; the ten biggest clones take up 2.6%. The sample here was CD4+ or CD8+ T cells sorted from blood, taken in a trial of the OX40 agonist ivuxolimab. The receptor set was obtained from an adult with an advanced solid tumor such as melanoma, head and neck, liver or kidney cancer.

The rearrangement uses TRBV18 and TRBJ1-1; possibly TRBD1 for D (6 bases). V was shortened by 0 bases and J by 5 bases, with 10 bases between the two germline ends. CDR3 length: 14 amino acids. From germline, CDR1 is KGHSH and CDR2 LQKENI. The CDR3 sequence is CASSPPGGQTEAFF. The CDR3 DNA reads as TGTGCCAGCTCACCACCAGGGGGGCAAACTGAAGCTTTCTTT.

This clone has a handful of counts. The chain carries TRBV4-2 and TRBJ2-3; TRBD2 aligns across 9 bases. This CDR3 contains 19 residues. Losses at the gene ends were 0 bases for V and 5 bases for J; bases not matched to a gene: 15. The V gene's germline CDR1 is LGHNA and CDR2 YNFKEQ. The CDR3 region is CASSQDPPGAGGPRDTQYF. The CDR3 region has the DNA TGTGCCAGCAGCCAAGATCCACCGGGGGCGGGGGGGCCGAGAGATACGCAGTATTTT.

The gene calls are TRBV19 and TRBJ1-1, with D possibly matching TRBD1 (5 bases). CDR3 size: 13 residues. Germline CDR1 is LNHDA and CDR2 is SQIVND (reference sequence). Trimming left V 5 bases short and J 3 bases short, with 10 bases between. CDR3 sequence (DNA): TGTGCCAGTAGTGTGGGGGGAGACACTGAAGCTTTCTTT. Its translation is CASSVGGDTEAFF. Looking up the rest from reference TRBV19 and TRBJ1-1 gives the full variable domain: DGGITQSPKYLFRKEGQNVTLSCEQNLNHDAMYWYRQDPGQGLRLIYYSQIVNDFQKGDIAEGYSVSREKKESFPLTVTSAQKNPTAFYLCASSVGGDTEAFFGQGTRLTVV.

The chain carries TRBV6-5 and TRBJ2-6; no reliable D call. The germline gives CDR1 MNHEY, CDR2 SVGAGI. The CDR3 totals 15 residues. Trimming cost V 2 bases and J 0 bases, with 5 bases left between them. The CDR3 coding sequence is TGTGCCAGCAGTTACGGTCACTCTGGGGCCAACGTCCTGACTTTC. Amino acid sequence: CASSYGHSGANVLTF.

This chain links TRBV10-1 with TRBJ2-3, with D perhaps TRBD1 or TRBD2 (5 bases each). Trimming took off 2 bases at V and 3 bases at J, with 30 bases between the two ends. Germline lookup yields CDR1 WNHNN and CDR2 SYGVQD (reference sequence). CDR3 size: 21 residues. Here the CDR3 reads CASSEEDGGPKDPNGTDTQYF. The CDR3 DNA reads TGCGCCAGCAGTGAGGAGGATGGGGGTCCCAAGGATCCGAATGGAACAGATACGCAGTATTTT.

In its sample, this clone was seen a few times. V is TRBV30 and J is TRBJ1-6, with a tentative D call TRBD1 (6 bases). The CDR3 loop spans 14 amino acids. Trimming removed 5 bases at V and 8 bases at J, with 16 bases between. CDR1 is GTSNPN and CDR2 is SVGIG in the germline V gene (reference sequence). CDR3 amino acids: CAWGQGYRDSPLHF. CDR3 bases: TGTGCCTGGGGGCAGGGCTACAGGGATTCACCCCTCCACTTT.

The chain couples TRBV5-4 to TRBJ1-2; D call uncertain. Germline loops: CDR1 SGHNT, CDR2 YYREEE (reference sequence). This CDR3 spans 14 amino acids. Trimming removed 4 bases from V and 7 bases from J, with 17 bases in between. The CDR3 here is CASSRAAGETGYTF. The CDR3 region has the DNA TGTGCCAGCAGCCGGGCGGCCGGAGAGACTGGCTACACCTTC. Based on the CDR3 plus reference TRBV5-4 and TRBJ1-2, the full variable domain is ETGVTQSPTHLIKTRGQQVTLRCSSQSGHNTVSWYQQALGQGPQFIFQYYREEENGRGNFPPRFSGLQFPNYSSELNVNALELDDSALYLCASSRAAGETGYTFGSGTRLTVV.

The rearrangement joins TRBV18 to TRBJ2-3, with TRBD1 matching over 7 bases. Germline V gives CDR1 KGHSH, CDR2 LQKENI. The CDR3 has 16 residues. J was trimmed by 6 bases and V by 6 bases; bases with no gene match: 15. The CDR3 DNA follows: TGTGCCAGCTCTTATGACAGGGATTCTGTTTGGGATACGCAGTATTTT. This sequence encodes CASSYDRDSVWDTQYF.

This clone was counted only a few times. The rearrangement uses TRBV2 and TRBJ1-5; D unresolved. Germline V CDR1 and CDR2: SNHLY, FYNNEI. This CDR3 has 13 amino acids. Trimming shortened V by 3 bases and J by 4 bases, and 7 bases separated the two germline ends. The CDR3 DNA is TGTGCCAGCAGTGATCAGCCAAATCAGCCCCAGCATTTT. It yields the protein CASSDQPNQPQHF.

The chain is built from TRBV18 and TRBJ1-3; 7 positions match TRBD1. Germline V gives CDR1 KGHSH, CDR2 LQKENI. The CDR3 runs to 15 residues. The ends lost 4 bases at V and 4 bases at J; junction bases unmatched: 7. CDR3 in amino acids: CASSHDREQGNTIYF. The CDR3 bases are TGTGCCAGCTCACATGACAGGGAGCAAGGAAACACCATATATTTT. The full variable domain, completed using reference TRBV18 and TRBJ1-3, is NAGVMQNPRHLVRRRGQEARLRCSPMKGHSHVYWYRQLPEEGLKFMVYLQKENIIDESGMPKERFSAEFPKEGPSILRIQQVVRGDSAAYFCASSHDREQGNTIYFGEGSWLTVV.

J is TRBJ1-5 and V is TRBV12-5; D not certain. Trimming removed 6 bases at V and 5 bases at J, with 20 bases between. Germline CDR1 and CDR2: LGHNT and FRNRAP. The CDR3 runs to 16 residues. The CDR3 here is CASGPPRNSDDQPQHF. Written as DNA, the CDR3 is TGTGCTAGTGGCCCCCCTCGCAATTCCGACGATCAGCCCCAGCATTTT.

This clone was seen more than once but under ten times. The chain is built from TRBV29-1 and TRBJ2-1; TRBD2 matches 14 bases. Germline trimming cut 7 bases from V and 5 bases from J; bases unmatched to any gene: 4. The germline CDR1 and CDR2 sequences are SQVTM and ANQGSEA. This CDR3 has 14 residues. The CDR3 protein is CSGGLAGAHNEQFF. In nucleotides, the CDR3 is TGCAGCGGGGGACTAGCGGGGGCTCACAATGAGCAGTTCTTC.

This chain joins TRBV7-8 and TRBJ2-2; 10 bases fit TRBD2. The V and J ends lost 6 bases and 0 bases, in that order; junction bases with no gene match: 4. Germline V gene data show CDR1 as SGHVS and CDR2 as FQNEAQ. The CDR3 has 16 residues. CDR3 coding DNA: TGTGCCAGCAGGTTTAGCGGGGGGACGAACACCGGGGAGCTGTTTTTT. Translated, it gives CASRFSGGTNTGELFF.

The genes are TRBV25-1 and TRBJ2-5; D is unresolved. V shed 1 base and J shed 4 bases, with 7 bases lying between them. The CDR3 extends over 13 amino acids. CDR1 and CDR2 from the germline V gene are MGHDK and SYGVNS. CDR3 sequence: CASSESPLETQYF. For the CDR3, the DNA is TGTGCCAGCAGTGAATCCCCGTTAGAGACCCAGTACTTC.

V is TRBV4-1 and J is TRBJ2-7, with D possibly being TRBD2 (5 bases). CDR1 and CDR2 (germline): MGHRA, YSYEKL. This CDR3 has 14 amino acids. The germline V and J ends were trimmed by 0 bases and 6 bases, with 12 bases remaining between them. The CDR3 here is CASSQDVRGLEQYF. The DNA for the CDR3 is TGCGCCAGCAGCCAAGATGTCCGGGGTCTCGAGCAGTACTTC.

The rearrangement uses TRBV5-4 and TRBJ2-1; 8 bases fit TRBD1. The germline CDR1 and CDR2 sequences are SGHNT and YYREEE (reference sequence). This CDR3 region has 15 residues. J was trimmed by 3 bases and V by 4 bases; bases with no gene match: 6. DNA of the CDR3: TGTGCCAGCAGCCAGGACAGGGCGGGCTACAATGAGCAGTTCTTC. This encodes CASSQDRAGYNEQFF.

The rearrangement uses TRBV6-1 and TRBJ1-2, with TRBD1 as a possible D gene (5 bases). Trimming shortened V by 5 bases and J by 14 bases, and 24 bases separated the two germline ends. Germline lookup yields CDR1 MNHNS and CDR2 SASEGT. The CDR3 length is 14 residues. CDR3 loop: CASSLPRDHFLRTF. CDR3 DNA: TGTGCCAGCAGTCTCCCCCGGGACCATTTTCTTCGGACCTTC.

The J gene is TRBJ2-3, the V gene TRBV7-9, with 14 nucleotides matching TRBD2. CDR3 length: 19 amino acids. Germline CDR1 SEHNR, CDR2 FQNEAQ (reference sequence). Trimming took 6 bases from V and 0 from J; bases not matched to a gene: 11. DNA for the CDR3: TGTGCCAGCAGTCAGACCCCGGGACTAGCGGGGGCCAGCACAGATACGCAGTATTTT. The encoded protein is CASSQTPGLAGASTDTQYF.

J is TRBJ2-7 and V is TRBV5-4; 10 bases match TRBD2. The CDR3 extends over 15 amino acids. Germline V gives CDR1 SGHNT, CDR2 YYREEE (reference sequence). With V trimmed by 3 bases and J by 4 bases, 7 bases remained unmatched. CDR3 in DNA: TGTGCCAGCAGCTCCTCGGGTAGCGGGGGGTACGAGCAGTACTTC. Translated, it gives CASSSSGSGGYEQYF.

This sequence joins TRBV27 and TRBJ2-7, with 9 bases fitting TRBD1. Germline trimming cut 5 bases from V and 6 bases from J; bases unmatched to any gene: 8. The CDR3 extends over 14 amino acids. Germline V gene data show CDR1 as MNHEY and CDR2 as SMNVEV (reference sequence). The chain's CDR3 is CASSNNRGLIEQYF. CDR3 sequence (DNA): TGTGCCAGCAGTAACAACAGGGGGCTTATCGAGCAGTACTTC.

The rearrangement uses TRBV9 and TRBJ2-5, with D possibly being TRBD2 (6 bases). Looked up from germline, CDR1 is SGDLS and CDR2 is YYNGEE. V was trimmed by 2 bases and J by 5 bases, leaving 13 bases between them. The CDR3 totals 14 residues. For the CDR3, the DNA is TGTGCCAGCAGCGTGGCGGGGCCACAGGAGACCCAGTACTTC. Protein: CASSVAGPQETQYF.

The genes are TRBV7-2 and TRBJ2-3; unclear D gene. Germline CDR1 is SGHTA and CDR2 is FQGNSA. The ends were cut back, 1 base at V and 2 bases at J, with 4 bases in the middle. The CDR3 covers 13 residues. CDR3 loop: CASSLDYTDTQYF. CDR3 sequence (DNA): TGTGCCAGCAGCTTAGATTACACAGATACGCAGTATTTT.

The gene calls are TRBV7-9 and TRBJ1-5; 7 bases fit TRBD1. Unmatched junction bases numbered 3, after V lost 1 base and J lost 3 bases. This CDR3 has 15 amino acids. The germline V gene has CDR1 SEHNR and CDR2 FQNEAQ (reference sequence). The CDR3 spells CASSLGQGSNQPQHF. DNA for the CDR3: TGTGCCAGCAGCTTAGGACAGGGCTCCAATCAGCCCCAGCATTTT.

The table lists this clone with a count of one. The rearrangement joins TRBV6-5 to TRBJ2-2; TRBD1 agrees at 9 bases. Per the germline V gene, CDR1 is MNHEY and CDR2 is SVGAGI. Unmatched junction bases numbered 2, after V lost 5 bases and J lost 4 bases. This CDR3 is 14 amino acids long. This chain's CDR3 is CASSTGGTTGELFF. Here the CDR3 DNA reads TGTGCCAGCAGTACAGGGGGCACCACCGGGGAGCTGTTTTTT.